These 7 T cell receptor beta chains were all obtained from the same sample, sequenced in a study of blood T cell repertoires in COVID-19. TCRdb's copy holds only in-frame clones and misses some; the assay was immunoSEQ multiplex PCR. The profile shows around 200,000 clones, approximately 86% of them singletons. Material: peripheral blood. These receptors originate from a young man with acute or convalescent COVID-19.

The chain recombines TRBV28 with TRBJ1-1, with D possibly TRBD1 on 5 matching bases. V was trimmed by 6 bases and J by 3 bases, leaving 20 bases between them. Germline CDR1 MDHEN, CDR2 SYDVKM. The CDR3 is 16 amino acids. The chain's CDR3 is CASRGTLGGGDTEAFF. The CDR3 nucleotides are TGTGCCAGCAGAGGAACTCTCGGGGGTGGGGACACTGAAGCTTTCTTT.

A remark on this clone: One end of the junction does not line up with germline, which may come from a read error. The rearrangement joins TRBV5-6 to TRBJ2-5, with D maybe TRBD2 (6 bases). Germline V gives CDR1 SGHDT, CDR2 YYEEEE. This CDR3 contains 11 residues. CDR3 in DNA: TGTGCCAGCAGCTTGGGACTAGAATTCCACTTC. Translation gives CASSLGLEFHF. The variable domain in full, with the rest retrieved from reference TRBV5-6 and TRBJ2-5, is DAGVTQSPTHLIKTRGQQVTLRCSPKSGHDTVSWYQQALGQGPQFIFQYYEEEERQRGNFPDRFSGHQFPNYSSELNVNALLLGDSALYLCASSLGLEFHFGPGTRLLVL.

With regard to this clone: At one boundary the junction diverges from the germline segment, which might be a read error. J is TRBJ1-2 and V is TRBV27; D may be TRBD1 (6 bases). Per the germline V gene, CDR1 is MNHEY and CDR2 is SMNVEV (reference sequence). This CDR3 is built from 15 residues. CDR3 region: CASSLSPGAGEGYTF. CDR3 coding DNA: TGTGCCAGCAGCTTATCGCCCGGGGCAGGGGAGGGCTACACCTTC.

The genes are TRBV15 and TRBJ2-5; D not resolved. Trimming stripped 0 bases from V and 4 bases from J, with 6 bases between. This CDR3 spans 13 amino acids. Germline loops: CDR1 LNHNV, CDR2 YYDKDF (reference sequence). The CDR3 region has the DNA TGTGCCACCAGCAGAGATCTAGGAGAGACCCAGTACTTC. Translating it yields CATSRDLGETQYF. Looking up the rest from reference TRBV15 and TRBJ2-5 gives the full variable domain: DAMVIQNPRYQVTQFGKPVTLSCSQTLNHNVMYWYQQKSSQAPKLLFHYYDKDFNNEADTPDNFQSRRPNTSFCFLDIRSPGLGDTAMYLCATSRDLGETQYFGPGTRLLVL.

The genes are TRBV2 and TRBJ2-2, with TRBD2 matching over 12 bases. The CDR3 is made up of 15 amino acids. V dropped 6 bases and J dropped 7; count of bases not matched to a gene: 6. Germline V gives CDR1 SNHLY, CDR2 FYNNEI. The CDR3 DNA reads as TGTGCCAGCAGCCCTAGCGGGGGGGCTATCGGGGAGCTGTTTTTT. Translated, it gives CASSPSGGAIGELFF.

This clone appeared many times. This chain links TRBV15 with TRBJ1-1, with 7 bases fitting TRBD1. The J segment lost 0 bases and the V segment lost 5 bases, leaving 6 bases of the junction unmatched. The CDR3 runs 15 residues. The germline V gene encodes CDR1 LNHNV and CDR2 YYDKDF (reference sequence). As DNA, the CDR3 is TGTGCCACCAGCCGGGGACAGTATTTGAACACTGAAGCTTTCTTT. As protein: CATSRGQYLNTEAFF.

V usage is TRBV7-2 and J usage is TRBJ2-7; 11 bases map to TRBD2. The CDR3 length is 14 residues. V lost 4 bases and J lost 4; bases outside the gene matches: 3. Germline CDR1 is SGHTA and CDR2 is FQGNSA. CDR3 coding DNA: TGTGCCAGCAGCTATGGGACTAGCGGATACGAGCAGTACTTC. This sequence encodes CASSYGTSGYEQYF.